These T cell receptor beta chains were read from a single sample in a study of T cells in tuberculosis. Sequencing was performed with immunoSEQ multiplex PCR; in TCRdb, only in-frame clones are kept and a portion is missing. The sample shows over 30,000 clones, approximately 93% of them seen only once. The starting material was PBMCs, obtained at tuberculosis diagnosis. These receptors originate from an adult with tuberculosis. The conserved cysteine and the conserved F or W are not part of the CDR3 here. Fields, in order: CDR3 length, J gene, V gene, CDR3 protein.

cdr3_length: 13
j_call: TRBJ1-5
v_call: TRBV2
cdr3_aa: ASSYRTGPNQPQH

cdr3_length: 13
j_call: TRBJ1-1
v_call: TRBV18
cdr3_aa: ASSPQGGANTEAF

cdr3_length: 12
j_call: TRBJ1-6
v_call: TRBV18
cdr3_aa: ASSPRGVNSPLH

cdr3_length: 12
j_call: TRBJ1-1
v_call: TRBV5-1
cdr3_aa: ASRDSGEETEAF

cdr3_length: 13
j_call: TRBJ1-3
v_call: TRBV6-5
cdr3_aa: ASARRTYSGNTIY

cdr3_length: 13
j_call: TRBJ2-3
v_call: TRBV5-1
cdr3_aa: ASSIELADADTQY

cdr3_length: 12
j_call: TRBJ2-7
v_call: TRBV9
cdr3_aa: ASSEWGGPGEQY

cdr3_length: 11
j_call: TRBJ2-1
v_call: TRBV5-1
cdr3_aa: ASSLFTDNEQF

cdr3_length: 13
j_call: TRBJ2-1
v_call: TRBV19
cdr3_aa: ATILRTGVGNEQF

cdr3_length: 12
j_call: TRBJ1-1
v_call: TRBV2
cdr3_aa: ASSEANTNTEAF

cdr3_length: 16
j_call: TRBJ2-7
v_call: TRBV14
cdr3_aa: ASSQDQRLAGVSYEQY

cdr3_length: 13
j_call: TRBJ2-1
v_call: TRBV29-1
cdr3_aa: SVEEGLSPYNEQF

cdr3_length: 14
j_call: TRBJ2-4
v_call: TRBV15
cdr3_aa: ATSRSGGAAKNIQY

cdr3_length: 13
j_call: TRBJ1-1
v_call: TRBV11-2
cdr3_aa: ASRMGQAMNTEAF

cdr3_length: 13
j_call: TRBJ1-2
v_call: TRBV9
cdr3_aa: ASSVATAGGYGYT

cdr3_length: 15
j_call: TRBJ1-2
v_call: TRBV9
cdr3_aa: ASSAGGDGRSAYGYT

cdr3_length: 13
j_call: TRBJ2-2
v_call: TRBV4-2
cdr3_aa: ASSQVEGDTGELF

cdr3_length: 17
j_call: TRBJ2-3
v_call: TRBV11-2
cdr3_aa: ASSKGTSGGARSSDTQY

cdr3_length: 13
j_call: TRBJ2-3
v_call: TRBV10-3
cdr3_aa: AISLSGSITDTQY

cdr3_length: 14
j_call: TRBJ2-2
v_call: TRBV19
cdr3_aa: ASTSPRGTNTGELF

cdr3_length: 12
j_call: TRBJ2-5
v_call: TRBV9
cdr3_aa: ASSVGGLGQTQY

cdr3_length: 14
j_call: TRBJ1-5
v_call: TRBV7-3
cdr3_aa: ASSLVSGDRYQPQH

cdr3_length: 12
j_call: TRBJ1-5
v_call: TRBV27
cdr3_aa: ASSFQGDNQPQH

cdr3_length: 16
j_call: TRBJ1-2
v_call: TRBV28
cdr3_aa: ASRPPSGTGDLLYGYT

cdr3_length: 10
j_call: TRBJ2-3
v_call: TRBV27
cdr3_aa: ASRQYPDTQY

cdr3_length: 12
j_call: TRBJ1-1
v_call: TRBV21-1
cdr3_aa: ASSTSGGRRKAF

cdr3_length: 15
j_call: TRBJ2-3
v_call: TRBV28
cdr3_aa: ASSYLRLAGVQDTQY

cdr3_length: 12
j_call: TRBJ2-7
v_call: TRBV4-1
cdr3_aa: ASSQAPVSYEQY

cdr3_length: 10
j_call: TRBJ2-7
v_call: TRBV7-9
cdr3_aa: ASSASVYEQY

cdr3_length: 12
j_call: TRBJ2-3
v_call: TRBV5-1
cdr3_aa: ASSLSGFTDTQY

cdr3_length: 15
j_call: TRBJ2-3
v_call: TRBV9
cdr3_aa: ASSPRQGWAYTDTQY

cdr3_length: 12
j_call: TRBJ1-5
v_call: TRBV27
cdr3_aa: ASSRGQVDQPQH

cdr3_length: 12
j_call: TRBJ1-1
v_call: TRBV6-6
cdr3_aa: ASRAPTGRTEAF

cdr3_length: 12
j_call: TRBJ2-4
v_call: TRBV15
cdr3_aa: ATSRDLGENIQY

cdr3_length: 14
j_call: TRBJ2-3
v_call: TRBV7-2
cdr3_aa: ASSSGLAGGTDTQY

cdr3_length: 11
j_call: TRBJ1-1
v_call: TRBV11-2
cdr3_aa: ASSPRGRTEAF

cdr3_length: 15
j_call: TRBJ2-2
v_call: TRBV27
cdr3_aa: ASSSLAGGENTGELF

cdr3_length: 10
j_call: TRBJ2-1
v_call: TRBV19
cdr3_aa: ASGGGGDEQF

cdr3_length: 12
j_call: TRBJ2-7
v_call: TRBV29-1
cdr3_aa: SALAGGHSYEQY

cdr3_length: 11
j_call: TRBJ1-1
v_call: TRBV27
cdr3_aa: ASSSTGNTEAF

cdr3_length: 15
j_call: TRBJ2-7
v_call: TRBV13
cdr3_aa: ASSETGTSGRNYEQY

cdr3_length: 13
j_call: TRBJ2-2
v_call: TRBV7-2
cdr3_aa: ASSLAQGGTGELF

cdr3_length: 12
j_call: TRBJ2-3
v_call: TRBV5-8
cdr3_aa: ASTGLHGTDTQY

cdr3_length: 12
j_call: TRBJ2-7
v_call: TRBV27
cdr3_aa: ASSLAGTPYEQY

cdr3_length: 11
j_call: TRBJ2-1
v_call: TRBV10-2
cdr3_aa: ASSVFVGDEQF

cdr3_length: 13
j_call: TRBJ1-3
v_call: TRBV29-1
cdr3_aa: SVVMDRGSGNTIY

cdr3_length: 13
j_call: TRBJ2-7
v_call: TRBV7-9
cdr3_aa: ASSLDRVSNYEQY

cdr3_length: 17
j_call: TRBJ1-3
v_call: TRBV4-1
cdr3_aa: ASSQGLLQGAKAGNTIY

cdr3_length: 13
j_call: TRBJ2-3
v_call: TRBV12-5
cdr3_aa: ASGHRTGSPDTQY

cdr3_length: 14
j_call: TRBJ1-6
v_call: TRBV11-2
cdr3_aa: ASSPRGLQGESPLH

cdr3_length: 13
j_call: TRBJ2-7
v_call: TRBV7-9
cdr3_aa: ASSFTSGSSYEQY

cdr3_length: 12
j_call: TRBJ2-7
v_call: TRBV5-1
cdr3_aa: ASSLDTSGYEQY